The next 22 T cell receptor beta chains were all read from a single sample in a study of blood T cell repertoires in COVID-19. The table came from immunoSEQ multiplex PCR; TCRdb's copy has only in-frame clones and leaves some out. The sample shows hundreds of thousands of clones, 85% to 90% of them seen only once. Specimen: peripheral blood. The origin of the receptors is a woman under 30 with acute or convalescent COVID-19.

This rearrangement joins TRBV7-2 to TRBJ2-7, with 10 nucleotides matching TRBD2. From germline, CDR1 is SGHTA and CDR2 FQGNSA. V shed 5 bases, J shed 0 bases, and the junction held 4 bases outside the gene matches. This CDR3 is 15 amino acids long. The CDR3 DNA sequence: TGTGCCAGCAGCAGAACTAGCGGGATCTCCTACGAGCAGTACTTC. Protein product: CASSRTSGISYEQYF.

The CDR3 DNA is TGTGCCAGCAGCGTAGGGACAGCTAACCAAGAGACCCAGTACTTC. This sequence encodes CASSVGTANQETQYF. The chain is built from TRBV9 and TRBJ2-5; possibly TRBD1 for D (6 bases). V was shortened by 0 bases and J by 0 bases, with 9 bases between the two germline ends. Germline V CDR1 and CDR2: SGDLS, YYNGEE. This CDR3 is built from 15 residues.

The J gene is TRBJ1-2, the V gene TRBV15; the match to TRBD1 covers 7 bases. J gave up 4 bases and V 1 base, and 6 bases lay outside the gene matches. This CDR3 spans 15 amino acids. Germline values: CDR1 LNHNV, CDR2 YYDKDF (reference sequence). The CDR3 protein is CATSRANRDSYGYTF. In DNA form, the CDR3 reads TGTGCCACCAGCAGAGCCAACCGGGACAGCTATGGCTACACCTTC.

The rearrangement links TRBV6-6 to TRBJ2-1; TRBD2 aligns across 16 bases. V shed 5 bases and J 8 bases; nucleotides not matched to a gene: 12. The CDR3 is 18 residues long. Germline assignment: CDR1 MNHNY and CDR2 SVGAGI (reference sequence). CDR3 DNA sequence: TGTGCCAGCAGTCCGGGACTAGCGGGGGGGCATGGGGCCTATGAGCAGTTCTTC. It yields the protein CASSPGLAGGHGAYEQFF.

This rearrangement joins TRBV19 to TRBJ1-3; D uncertain. The V gene's germline CDR1 is LNHDA and CDR2 SQIVND (reference sequence). This CDR3 region has 13 residues. The germline V and J ends were trimmed by 3 bases and 0 bases, with 3 bases remaining between them. CDR3 nucleotides: TGTGCCAGTAGTATTAGCTCTGGAAACACCATATATTTT. Translation gives CASSISSGNTIYF.

This chain uses TRBV18 with TRBJ2-1; 9 bases map to TRBD2. CDR1 is KGHSH, CDR2 LQKENI, per germline. The V and J ends lost 6 bases and 2 bases, in that order; junction bases with no gene match: 11. The CDR3 is 17 residues long. This CDR3 reads CASSSTLAGITYNEQFF. The CDR3 nucleotides are TGTGCCAGCTCGTCAACTCTAGCGGGGATTACCTACAATGAGCAGTTCTTC. Based on the CDR3 plus reference TRBV18 and TRBJ2-1, the full variable domain is NAGVMQNPRHLVRRRGQEARLRCSPMKGHSHVYWYRQLPEEGLKFMVYLQKENIIDESGMPKERFSAEFPKEGPSILRIQQVVRGDSAAYFCASSSTLAGITYNEQFFGPGTRLTVL.

This clone was found once. This chain joins TRBV29-1 and TRBJ2-1; TRBD2 matches 10 bases. Germline trimming cut 2 bases from V and 6 bases from J; bases unmatched to any gene: 4. Per germline, CDR1 SQVTM and CDR2 ANQGSEA. The CDR3 length is 14 residues. CDR3 in DNA: TGCAGCGTTGAACCCAGCGGGGGGGTCAATGAGCAGTTCTTC. Protein: CSVEPSGGVNEQFF.

The V and J genes are TRBV11-2 and TRBJ2-7; 7 nucleotides agree with TRBD1. Germline loops: CDR1 SGHAT, CDR2 FQNNGV. CDR3 size: 14 residues. With 2 bases clipped from V and 2 bases from J, the junction kept 3 bases outside the gene matches. This CDR3 is CASSLRQGAYEQYF. In DNA form, the CDR3 reads TGTGCCAGCAGCTTACGCCAGGGGGCCTACGAGCAGTACTTC.

The chain is built from TRBV5-6 and TRBJ1-1; 7 positions match TRBD1. This CDR3 region has 15 residues. Trimming took 3 bases from V and 8 from J; bases not matched to a gene: 13. CDR1 is SGHDT and CDR2 is YYEEEE in the germline V gene. DNA for the CDR3: TGTGCCAGCAGCTACCAACAGGGGTGGGAATCCGAAGCTTTCTTT. As protein: CASSYQQGWESEAFF.

The chain recombines TRBV3-1 (or the pseudogene TRBV3-2) with TRBJ2-3; 8 bases are shared with TRBD2. The V gene's germline CDR1 is LGHDT and CDR2 YNNKEL (reference sequence). The CDR3 runs to 17 residues. The V and J ends lost 3 bases and 8 bases, in that order; junction bases with no gene match: 16. CDR3 nucleotide sequence: TGTGCCAGCAGCCACAACAGACTAGCGAGGAAGCGGAGTACGCAGTATTTT. Encoded protein: CASSHNRLARKRSTQYF.

The chain combines TRBV25-1 with TRBJ1-6; possible D gene TRBD1, 6 bases. There are 12 residues in the CDR3. CDR1 is MGHDK, CDR2 SYGVNS, per germline. The germline V and J ends were trimmed by 6 bases and 14 bases, with 14 bases remaining between them. DNA for the CDR3: TGTGCCAGCAGGCCCGACCAGGGGTCCCTCCACTTT. Protein: CASRPDQGSLHF. Supplemented by reference TRBV25-1 and TRBJ1-6, the full variable domain reads EADIYQTPRYLVIGTGKKITLECSQTMGHDKMYWYQQDPGMELHLIHYSYGVNSTEKGDLSSESTVSRIRTEHFPLTLESARPSHTSQYLCASRPDQGSLHFGNGTRLTVT.

A remark on this clone: Other DNA sequences in the same sample also yield this CDR3. The chain has TRBV7-9 and TRBJ1-2, with D perhaps matching TRBD1 (5 bases). The germline V and J ends were trimmed by 1 base and 3 bases, with 6 bases remaining between them. Germline values: CDR1 SEHNR, CDR2 FQNEAQ (reference sequence). CDR3 length equals 13 residues. CDR3: CASSLGGDYGYTF. The DNA for the CDR3 is TGTGCCAGCAGCTTAGGGGGCGACTATGGCTACACCTTC.

Notes on this clone: Relative to the germline gene, one junction end is altered; a read error may explain this. The V and J genes are TRBV29-1 and TRBJ1-4; D is perhaps TRBD1 (5 bases). Germline CDR1 reads SQVTM; CDR2 reads ANQGSEA. The CDR3 length is 11 residues. CDR3 DNA sequence: TGTGGGGGGGCAACTAATGAAAAACTGTTTTTT. Translated: CGGATNEKLFF.

This clone was seen just once. V and J are TRBV4-2 and TRBJ2-5; possible D gene TRBD1, 7 bases. Between the trimmed V and J ends, which lost 4 bases and 4 bases, there was a span of 25 bases. The V gene's germline CDR1 is LGHNA and CDR2 YNFKEQ. This CDR3 is built from 18 residues. CDR3 in DNA: TGTGCCAGCAGCCCAGGAGGGGGCGGCGGGTCGGGGTTAGAGACCCAGTACTTC. The encoded protein is CASSPGGGGGSGLETQYF.

The rearrangement uses TRBV4-2 and TRBJ1-2; TRBD1 might be the D (5 bases). The CDR3 is made up of 15 amino acids. Trimming left V 4 bases short and J 8 bases short, with 20 bases between. Germline-derived CDR1 and CDR2 are LGHNA and YNFKEQ. The CDR3 DNA reads TGTGCCAGCAGCCTCCAGGGAAGGGGATGGTGGGGCTACACCTTC. This encodes CASSLQGRGWWGYTF.

V gene TRBV27 combines with J gene TRBJ2-7; 9 bases agree with TRBD1. Germline V lookup: CDR1 MNHEY, CDR2 SMNVEV (reference sequence). The CDR3 spans 13 residues. Losses at the gene ends were 4 bases for V and 6 bases for J; bases not matched to a gene: 4. The CDR3 loop is CASSWTQGAEQYF. CDR3 in DNA: TGTGCCAGCAGTTGGACACAGGGGGCCGAGCAGTACTTC.

This clone was observed once. The chain combines TRBV27 with TRBJ1-4; TRBD1 matches at 7 bases. Germline values: CDR1 MNHEY, CDR2 SMNVEV (reference sequence). The V and J ends lost 0 bases and 5 bases, in that order; junction bases with no gene match: 6. CDR3 length: 16 residues. CDR3 sequence (DNA): TGTGCCAGCAGTTTATCGAGGGGCAGGGGGAATGAAAAACTGTTTTTT. Protein sequence: CASSLSRGRGNEKLFF.

The V call is TRBV29-1, the J call TRBJ2-5; 7 bases fit TRBD2. J gave up 5 bases and V 4 bases, and 1 base lay outside the gene matches. CDR1 SQVTM and CDR2 ANQGSEA come from the germline V gene. This CDR3 spans 11 amino acids. The CDR3 is CSVALAETQYF. In DNA, the CDR3 is TGCAGCGTTGCACTAGCGGAGACCCAGTACTTC. Looking up the rest from reference TRBV29-1 and TRBJ2-5 gives the full variable domain: SAVISQKPSRDICQRGTSLTIQCQVDSQVTMMFWYRQQPGQSLTLIATANQGSEATYESGFVIDKFPISRPNLTFSTLTVSNMSPEDSSIYLCSVALAETQYFGPGTRLLVL.

The rearrangement links TRBV5-6 to TRBJ1-2; 9 positions match TRBD1. J lost 8 bases, V lost 0 bases, and 8 bases had no gene match. Germline V gene sequence: CDR1 SGHDT, CDR2 YYEEEE. CDR3 size: 15 residues. The CDR3: CASSLAPTGGNGYTF. In DNA form, the CDR3 reads TGTGCCAGCAGCTTGGCCCCGACAGGGGGAAACGGCTACACCTTC.

The chain is built from TRBV2 and TRBJ1-3; 9 nucleotides align to TRBD1. There are 14 residues in the CDR3. Unmatched junction bases numbered 10, after V lost 8 bases and J lost 8 bases. Germline V gene lookup returns CDR1 SNHLY and CDR2 FYNNEI. The DNA for the CDR3 is TGTGCCAGCGGATTAAACAGGGGGCCGGACACCATATATTTT. It yields the protein CASGLNRGPDTIYF.

The CDR3 DNA reads as TGTGCCAGTAGTCTCACAGGGGGCGGAGGAAATGAGCAGTTCTTC. It translates to CASSLTGGGGNEQFF. The rearrangement links TRBV19 to TRBJ2-1; 9 bases line up with TRBD1. Germline lookup yields CDR1 LNHDA and CDR2 SQIVND (reference sequence). This CDR3 is 15 amino acids long. J gave up 7 bases and V 5 bases, and 9 bases lay outside the gene matches.

The J gene is TRBJ2-1, the V gene TRBV5-6; 7 bases map to TRBD1. V lost 0 bases and J lost 7; bases outside the gene matches: 1. CDR3 length equals 13 residues. Germline CDR1 and CDR2: SGHDT and YYEEEE. CDR3 region: CASSLATGNEQFF. The CDR3 DNA sequence: TGTGCCAGCAGCTTGGCGACAGGGAATGAGCAGTTCTTC.